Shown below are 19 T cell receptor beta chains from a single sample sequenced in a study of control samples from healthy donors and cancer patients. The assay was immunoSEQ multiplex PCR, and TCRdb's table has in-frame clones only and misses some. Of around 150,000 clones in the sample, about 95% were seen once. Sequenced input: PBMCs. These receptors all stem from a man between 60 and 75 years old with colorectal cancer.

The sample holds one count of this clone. CDR3 amino acids: CASSLDTYGYTF. The CDR3 DNA follows: TGTGCCAGCAGTTTAGACACCTATGGCTACACCTTC. The chain recombines TRBV12-3 or TRBV12-4 with TRBJ1-2; D not resolved. V lost 1 base and J lost 4, with 4 bases in between. This CDR3 has 12 amino acids.

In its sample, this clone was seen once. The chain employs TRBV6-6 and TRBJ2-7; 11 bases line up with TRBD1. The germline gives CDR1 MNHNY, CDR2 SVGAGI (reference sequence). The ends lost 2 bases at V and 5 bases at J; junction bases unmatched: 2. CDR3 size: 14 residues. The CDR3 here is CASSYGTGGDEQYF. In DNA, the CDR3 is TGTGCCAGCAGTTACGGGACAGGGGGGGACGAGCAGTACTTC.

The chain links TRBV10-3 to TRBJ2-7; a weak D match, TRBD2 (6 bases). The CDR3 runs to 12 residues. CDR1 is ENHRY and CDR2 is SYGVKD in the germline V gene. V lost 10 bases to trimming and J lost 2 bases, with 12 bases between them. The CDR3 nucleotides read TGTGCCACCGAGGGCGGGGCCTACGAGCAGTACTTC. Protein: CATEGGAYEQYF.

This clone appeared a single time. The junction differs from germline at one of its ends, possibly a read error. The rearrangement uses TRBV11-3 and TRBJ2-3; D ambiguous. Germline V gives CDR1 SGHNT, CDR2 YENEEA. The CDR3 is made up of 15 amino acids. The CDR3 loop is CASSLGPTITDTQYF. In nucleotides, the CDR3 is TGTGCCAGCAGTTTAGGGCCGACAATCACAGATACGCAGTATTTT.

The CDR3 DNA follows: TGTGCCAGTACGCTACCGCCAGGGGACGGCTCTGGAAACACCATATATTTT. This codes for CASTLPPGDGSGNTIYF. This chain connects TRBV19 to TRBJ1-3, with TRBD1 as a possible D gene (6 bases). This CDR3 has 17 residues. V lost 7 bases and J lost 0, with 19 bases in between. Germline CDR1 LNHDA, CDR2 SQIVND (reference sequence). Variable domain in full (rest from reference TRBV19 and TRBJ1-3): DGGITQSPKYLFRKEGQNVTLSCEQNLNHDAMYWYRQDPGQGLRLIYYSQIVNDFQKGDIAEGYSVSREKKESFPLTVTSAQKNPTAFYLCASTLPPGDGSGNTIYFGEGSWLTVV.

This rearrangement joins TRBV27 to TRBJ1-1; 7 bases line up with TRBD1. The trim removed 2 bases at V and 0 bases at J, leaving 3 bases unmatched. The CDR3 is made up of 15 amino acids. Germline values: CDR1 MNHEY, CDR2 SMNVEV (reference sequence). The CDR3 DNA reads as TGTGCCAGCAGTTTACTAGGACAGGTGAACACTGAAGCTTTCTTT. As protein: CASSLLGQVNTEAFF.

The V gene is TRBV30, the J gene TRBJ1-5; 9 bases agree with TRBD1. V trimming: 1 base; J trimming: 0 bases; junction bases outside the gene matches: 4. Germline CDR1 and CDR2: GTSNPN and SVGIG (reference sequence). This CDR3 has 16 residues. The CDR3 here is CAWSARQGDSNQPQHF. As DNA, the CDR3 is TGTGCCTGGAGTGCCCGACAGGGGGATAGCAATCAGCCCCAGCATTTT.

The CDR3: CASRWTGDNEAFF. The CDR3 DNA sequence: TGTGCCAGCAGGTGGACAGGGGATAATGAAGCTTTCTTT. V is TRBV12-3 or TRBV12-4 and J is TRBJ1-1; 9 bases match TRBD1. Trimming cost V 6 bases and J 7 bases; bases outside gene matches: 6. The CDR3 contains 13 residues.

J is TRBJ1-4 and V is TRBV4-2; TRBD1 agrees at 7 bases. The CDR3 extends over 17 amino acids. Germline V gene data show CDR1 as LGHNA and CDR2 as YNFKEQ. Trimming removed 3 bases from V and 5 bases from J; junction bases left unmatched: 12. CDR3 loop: CASSQTGIVAPNEKLFF. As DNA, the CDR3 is TGTGCCAGCAGCCAGACAGGGATTGTCGCACCGAATGAAAAACTGTTTTTT.

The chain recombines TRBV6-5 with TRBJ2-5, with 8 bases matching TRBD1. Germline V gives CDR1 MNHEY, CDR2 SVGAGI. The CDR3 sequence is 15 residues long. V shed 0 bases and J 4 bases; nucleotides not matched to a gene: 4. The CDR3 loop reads CASSYSRQGPETQYF. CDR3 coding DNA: TGTGCCAGCAGTTACTCCAGACAGGGGCCAGAGACCCAGTACTTC.

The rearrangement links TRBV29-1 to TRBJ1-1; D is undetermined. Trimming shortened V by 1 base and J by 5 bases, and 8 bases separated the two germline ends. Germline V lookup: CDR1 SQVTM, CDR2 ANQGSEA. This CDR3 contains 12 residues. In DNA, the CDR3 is TGCAGCGTTGAAGGGGCTGGGACTGAAGCTTTCTTT. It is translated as CSVEGAGTEAFF.

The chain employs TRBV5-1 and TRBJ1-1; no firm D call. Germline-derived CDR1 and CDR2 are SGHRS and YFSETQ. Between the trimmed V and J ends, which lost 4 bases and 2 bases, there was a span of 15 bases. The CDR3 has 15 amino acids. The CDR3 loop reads CASSANQVRNTEAFF. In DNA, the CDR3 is TGCGCCAGCAGCGCCAATCAGGTGCGAAACACTGAAGCTTTCTTT. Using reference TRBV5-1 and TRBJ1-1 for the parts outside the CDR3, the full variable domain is KAGVTQTPRYLIKTRGQQVTLSCSPISGHRSVSWYQQTPGQGLQFLFEYFSETQRNKGNFPGRFSGRQFSNSRSEMNVSTLELGDSALYLCASSANQVRNTEAFFGQGTRLTVV.

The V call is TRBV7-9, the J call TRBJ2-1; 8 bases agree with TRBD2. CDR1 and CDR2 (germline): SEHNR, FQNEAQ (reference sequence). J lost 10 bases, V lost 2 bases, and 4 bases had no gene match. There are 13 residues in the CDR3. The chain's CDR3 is CASSLIAGREQFF. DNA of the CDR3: TGTGCCAGCAGCTTAATAGCGGGGCGGGAGCAGTTCTTC.

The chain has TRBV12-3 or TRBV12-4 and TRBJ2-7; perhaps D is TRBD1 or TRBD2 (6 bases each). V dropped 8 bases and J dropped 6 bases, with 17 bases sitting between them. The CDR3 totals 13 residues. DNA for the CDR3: TGTGCCAGCCGGGACACGGGGGATGGCGAGCAGTACTTC. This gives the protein CASRDTGDGEQYF.

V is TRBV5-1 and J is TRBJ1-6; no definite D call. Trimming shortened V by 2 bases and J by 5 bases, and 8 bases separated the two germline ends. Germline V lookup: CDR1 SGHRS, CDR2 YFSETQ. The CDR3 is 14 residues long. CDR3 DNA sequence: TGCGCCAGCAGCTTAACAGTTAATAATTCACCCCTCCACTTT. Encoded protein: CASSLTVNNSPLHF.

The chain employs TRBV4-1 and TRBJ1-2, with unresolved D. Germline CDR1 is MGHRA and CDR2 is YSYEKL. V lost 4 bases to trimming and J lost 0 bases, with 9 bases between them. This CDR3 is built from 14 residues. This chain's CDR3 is CASSLQPSNYGYTF. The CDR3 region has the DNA TGCGCCAGCAGCCTCCAGCCTTCTAACTATGGCTACACCTTC.

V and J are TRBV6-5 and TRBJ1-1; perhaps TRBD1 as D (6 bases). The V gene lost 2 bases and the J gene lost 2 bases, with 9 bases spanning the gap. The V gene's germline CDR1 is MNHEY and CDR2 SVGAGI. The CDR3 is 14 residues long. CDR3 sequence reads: CASSYGGANTEAFF. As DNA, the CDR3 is TGTGCCAGCAGTTACGGGGGGGCCAACACTGAAGCTTTCTTT.

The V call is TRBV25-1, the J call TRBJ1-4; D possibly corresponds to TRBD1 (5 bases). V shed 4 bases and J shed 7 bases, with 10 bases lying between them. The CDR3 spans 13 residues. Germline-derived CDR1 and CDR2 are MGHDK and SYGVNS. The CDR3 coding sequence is TGTGCCAGCAGTGTCCGGGACCCTGAAAAACTGTTTTTT. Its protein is CASSVRDPEKLFF. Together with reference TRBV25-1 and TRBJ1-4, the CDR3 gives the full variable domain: EADIYQTPRYLVIGTGKKITLECSQTMGHDKMYWYQQDPGMELHLIHYSYGVNSTEKGDLSSESTVSRIRTEHFPLTLESARPSHTSQYLCASSVRDPEKLFFGSGTQLSVL.

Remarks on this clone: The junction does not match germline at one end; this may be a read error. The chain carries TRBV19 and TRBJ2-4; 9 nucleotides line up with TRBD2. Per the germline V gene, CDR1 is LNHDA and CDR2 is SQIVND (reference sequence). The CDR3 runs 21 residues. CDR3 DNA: TGTGCCATTAGTATACGATTCGAGACCCAGCGGGGGGCGAAACCCAAAAACATTCAGTACTTC. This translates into CAISIRFETQRGAKPKNIQYF.